This TCR beta chain was identified during a study of blood T cell repertoires in COVID-19. Study summary: Both acute and convalescent COVID-19 samples were obtained from the United States, Italy and Spain. T cells, B-cell-depleted T cells, or PBMCs supplied cDNA or gDNA.

The V and J ends lost 5 bases and 7 bases, in that order; junction bases with no gene match: 7. The CDR3 runs 15 residues. The V gene's germline CDR1 is MNHEY and CDR2 SVGAGI. Assay: immunoSEQ multiplex PCR; the TCRdb copy retains only in-frame clones and omits some. This table holds about 90,000 clones, approximately 80% found once. This chain uses TRBV6-5 with TRBJ1-6; 8 nucleotides line up with TRBD1. The sequence was obtained from a man between 65 and 85 years old with acute or convalescent COVID-19. Specimen: peripheral blood. CDR3 sequence reads: CASSQRQGSNSPLHF. CDR3 DNA: TGTGCCAGCAGTCAAAGACAGGGGAGCAATTCACCCCTCCACTTT.